A single sample gave rise to the 19 T cell receptor beta chains below, sequenced in a study of T-cell reconstitution after alpha-beta-depleted transplantation in children. A TCRbeta library incorporating unique molecular identifiers was prepared. TCRdb itself ran the PCR reads through MiXCR, one entry per CDR3 protein. Of about 400,000 distinct CDR3 sequences in the sample, about 17% are singletons; the top ten hold around 30%. Specimen: PBMCs, mostly from graft donor cells, collected 360 days after TCRalphabeta/CD19-depleted stem cell transplant. All receptors derive from a boy under three years old who had a stem cell transplant for Wiskott-Aldrich syndrome, so the T cells may come from the graft donor.

This clonotype was seen ten or more times. V is TRBV12-3 or TRBV12-4 and J is TRBJ2-7; tentative D call: TRBD2 (6 bases). V was pared by 6 bases and J by 3 bases, with 12 bases between. The CDR3 totals 13 residues. The CDR3 nucleotides are TGTGCCAGCAGCACTGCGGGGCGCTACGAGCAGTACTTC. This translates into CASSTAGRYEQYF.

The V call is TRBV12-3 or TRBV12-4, the J call TRBJ2-3, with D possibly TRBD2 on 5 matching bases. The CDR3 spans 13 residues. V gave up 7 bases and J gave up 1 base, with 9 bases separating them. CDR3: CASIAAGTDTQYF. The CDR3 DNA sequence: TGTGCCAGCATTGCAGCGGGCACAGATACGCAGTATTTT.

This clonotype was recorded at least ten times. This rearrangement joins TRBV24-1 to TRBJ2-6; D is unresolved. The CDR3 is 16 residues long. Germline CDR1 KGHDR, CDR2 SFDVKD. V was clipped by 4 bases and J by 0 bases, with 9 bases between them. CDR3 sequence: CATSDPNASGANVLTF. The CDR3 DNA reads TGTGCCACCAGTGACCCTAATGCCTCTGGGGCCAACGTCCTGACTTTC.

The gene calls are TRBV12-3 or TRBV12-4 and TRBJ1-5; TRBD1 might be the D (6 bases). The CDR3 runs 15 residues. V was trimmed by 4 bases and J by 5 bases, leaving 15 bases between them. The chain's CDR3 is CASSSGGRGYQPQHF. For the CDR3, the DNA is TGTGCCAGCAGTTCGGGGGGCAGAGGTTATCAGCCCCAGCATTTT.

As for this clonotype: One end of the junction does not line up with germline, which may come from a read error. The CDR3 is CASSKGTRVGRSTEELFF. CDR3 nucleotides: TGCGCCAGCAGTAAAGGGACTAGAGTCGGAAGGAGCACCGAGGAGCTGTTTTTT. This sequence joins TRBV5-1 and TRBJ2-2; the match to TRBD2 covers 8 bases. This CDR3 contains 18 residues. CDR1 SGHRS and CDR2 YFSETQ come from the germline V gene.

V is TRBV7-8 and J is TRBJ2-7, with D unresolved. Germline V gene data show CDR1 as SGHVS and CDR2 as FQNEAQ. This CDR3 spans 14 amino acids. Trimming pared 3 bases from V and 0 bases from J, leaving 9 bases between. The CDR3 DNA reads as TGTGCCAGCAGCTTTGAGCCCATCTCCTACGAGCAGTACTTC. Its protein product is CASSFEPISYEQYF.

At least ten counts were recorded for this clonotype. CDR3 sequence: CASSLGAGTTDTQYF. The CDR3 nucleotides read TGTGCCAGCAGCTTGGGGGCGGGGACCACAGATACGCAGTATTTT. The chain couples TRBV5-4 to TRBJ2-3; the D gene is possibly TRBD2 (6 bases). The germline V gene has CDR1 SGHNT and CDR2 YYREEE (reference sequence). There are 15 residues in the CDR3. The germline V and J ends were trimmed by 0 bases and 2 bases, with 10 bases remaining between them.

The V and J genes are TRBV6-1 and TRBJ2-7; 9 bases agree with TRBD1. The J segment lost 2 bases and the V segment lost 2 bases, leaving 13 bases of the junction unmatched. The CDR3 has 18 residues. CDR1 is MNHNS, CDR2 SASEGT, per germline. The CDR3 DNA follows: TGTGCCAGCAGTGAACACCAAACAGGGGGCCCCGGTACCTACGAGCAGTACTTC. The encoded protein is CASSEHQTGGPGTYEQYF.

The table lists this clonotype with a few counts. This chain uses TRBV18 with TRBJ2-7; no firm D call. The germline V gene encodes CDR1 KGHSH and CDR2 LQKENI. The CDR3 runs 12 residues. Trimming took off 10 bases at V and 0 bases at J, with 10 bases between the two ends. The CDR3 sequence: CATARSSYEQYF. The CDR3 bases are TGTGCCACCGCCAGGAGCTCCTACGAGCAGTACTTC.

This clonotype was counted a few times. V and J are TRBV25-1 and TRBJ2-3; D may be TRBD1 (5 bases). CDR1 MGHDK and CDR2 SYGVNS come from the germline V gene. The CDR3 contains 20 residues. Trimming took 2 bases from V and 1 from J, leaving 25 bases between them. CDR3 amino acids: CASSEPPGRAKFPRTDTQYF. CDR3 nucleotide sequence: TGTGCCAGCAGTGAACCCCCGGGCAGGGCCAAGTTCCCTCGCACAGATACGCAGTATTTT.

This clonotype was observed a few times. CDR3 nucleotides: TGCAGTGCTAGGCGACAGGGATTGCAGTTCTTC. Translation: CSARRQGLQFF. The chain couples TRBV20-1 to TRBJ2-1; 7 positions agree with TRBD1. Germline V gives CDR1 DFQATT, CDR2 SNEGSKA (reference sequence). Trimming removed 3 bases from V and 12 bases from J; junction bases left unmatched: 5. The length of the CDR3 is 11 residues.

The genes are TRBV7-9 and TRBJ2-3; TRBD1 matches at 12 bases. The CDR3 has 17 amino acids. The germline V gene encodes CDR1 SEHNR and CDR2 FQNEAQ (reference sequence). The V segment lost 5 bases and the J segment 4 bases; nucleotides outside the gene matches: 10. The chain's CDR3 is CASSAIGTGGRADTQYF. The CDR3 DNA is TGTGCCAGCAGCGCTATCGGGACAGGGGGCAGAGCAGATACGCAGTATTTT.

The chain couples TRBV25-1 to TRBJ2-7; tentatively, D is TRBD1 or TRBD2 (5 bases each). Trimming removed 3 bases at V and 7 bases at J, with 10 bases between. CDR1 is MGHDK and CDR2 is SYGVNS in the germline V gene. The CDR3 has 12 residues. This CDR3 is CASSEGVWEQYF. The DNA of the CDR3 is TGTGCCAGCAGTGAGGGGGTTTGGGAGCAGTACTTC.

The chain joins TRBV6-2 or TRBV6-3 to TRBJ2-3, with D maybe TRBD2 (5 bases). Germline V gene lookup returns CDR1 MNHEY and CDR2 SVGEGT. This CDR3 is 14 amino acids long. V was trimmed by 6 bases and J by 7 bases, leaving 17 bases between them. In nucleotides, the CDR3 is TGTGCCAGCAGCCGACTGGACGGGAAGAATACGCAGTATTTT. This sequence encodes CASSRLDGKNTQYF.

This clonotype was picked up a small number of times. This chain uses TRBV12-3 or TRBV12-4 with TRBJ2-2; tentatively, D is TRBD2 (6 bases). V was clipped by 2 bases and J by 1 base, with 14 bases between them. The CDR3 totals 17 residues. CDR3 nucleotide sequence: TGTGCCAGCAGTTTAAGGGGACTCGGAGGGAACACCGGGGAGCTGTTTTTT. Translated, it gives CASSLRGLGGNTGELFF.

The CDR3 sequence: CASSIVGGGWTEAFF. CDR3 nucleotide sequence: TGTGCCAGTAGTATTGTGGGAGGAGGATGGACTGAAGCTTTCTTT. The chain couples TRBV19 to TRBJ1-1; D not resolved. Trimming left V 3 bases short and J 5 bases short, with 16 bases between. Germline V gene data show CDR1 as LNHDA and CDR2 as SQIVND (reference sequence). This CDR3 region has 15 residues.

V is TRBV4-1 and J is TRBJ2-3, with TRBD2 matching over 8 bases. The CDR3 is made up of 16 amino acids. Germline V CDR1 and CDR2: MGHRA, YSYEKL. After removal of 0 bases from V and 7 bases from J, the junction contained 9 bases not matched to a gene. CDR3 coding DNA: TGCGCCAGCAGCCAAGATTGGGCGCGGGGGGTTTATACGCAGTATTTT. As protein: CASSQDWARGVYTQYF.

This clonotype was found a few times. The chain recombines TRBV7-2 with TRBJ2-3; no firm D call. V was pared by 0 bases and J by 5 bases, with 9 bases between. The CDR3 totals 14 residues. Germline-derived CDR1 and CDR2 are SGHTA and FQGNSA. CDR3 residues: CASSLAGSLDTQYF. As DNA, the CDR3 is TGTGCCAGCAGCTTAGCCGGCTCTTTAGATACGCAGTATTTT.

This clonotype showed up just a few times. The chain employs TRBV5-1 and TRBJ2-5; TRBD1 matches 8 bases. The CDR3 has 14 residues. The germline V gene has CDR1 SGHRS and CDR2 YFSETQ. V was pared by 2 bases and J by 2 bases, with 2 bases of the junction left unmatched. The CDR3 nucleotides read TGCGCCAGCAGCTTACAGGGGGAGCAAGAGACCCAGTACTTC. This codes for CASSLQGEQETQYF. Filled out from reference TRBV5-1 and TRBJ2-5, the complete variable domain reads KAGVTQTPRYLIKTRGQQVTLSCSPISGHRSVSWYQQTPGQGLQFLFEYFSETQRNKGNFPGRFSGRQFSNSRSEMNVSTLELGDSALYLCASSLQGEQETQYFGPGTRLLVL.